These T cell receptor beta chains were read from a single sample in a study of sequential checkpoint blockade in melanoma. Produced via immunoSEQ multiplex PCR; TCRdb's table is partial and in-frame only. Here the sample spans more than 30,000 clones, less than 90% being singletons. This material consisted of CD8+ T cells sorted from blood (inferred from file names), taken from a patient given nivolumab and ipilimumab in sequence. The receptors were sampled from a human donor with melanoma. The CDR3 runs from the conserved cysteine through the conserved F or W. A D gene is named only where the DNA matches it firmly. Size tells how often a clone was seen (once, few, many) or the class of an expanded clone, and some rows leave it out.

>TRBJ2-7|NA|TRBV27|TRBD2
CASRSSGRGSEQYF
TGTGCCAGCAGGTCTAGCGGGAGAGGCTCCGAGCAGTACTTC
>TRBJ1-5|NA|TRBV4-3|NA
CASSQDSGNQPQHF
TGCGCCAGCAGCCAAGACTCAGGCAATCAGCCCCAGCATTTT
>TRBJ2-2|once|TRBV28|NA
CASRGETGELFF
TGTGCCAGCCGGGGTGAAACCGGGGAGCTGTTTTTT
>TRBJ2-7|NA|TRBV6-6|NA
CASSPRGATSYEQYF
TGTGCCAGCAGCCCACGGGGAGCTACAAGCTACGAGCAGTACTTC
>TRBJ1-2|NA|TRBV5-6|NA
CASSTYHTYGYTF
TGTGCCAGCAGCACGTACCACACATATGGCTACACCTTC
>TRBJ1-2|NA|TRBV7-9|NA
CASSLDGLDSRSYGYTF
TGTGCCAGCAGCTTAGATGGGTTAGACAGCCGGAGCTATGGCTACACCTTC
>TRBJ1-6|NA|TRBV6-5|TRBD1
CASSTGQGYSPLHF
TGTGCCAGCAGTACGGGACAGGGATATTCACCCCTCCACTTT
>TRBJ2-7|once|TRBV10-3|NA
CAISESRTHYEQYF
TGTGCCATCAGTGAGTCACGGACTCACTACGAGCAGTACTTC
>TRBJ2-7|NA|TRBV10-3|TRBD2
CAIRDGGDNEQYF
TGTGCCATCAGAGACGGGGGGGACAACGAGCAGTACTTC
>TRBJ2-1|NA|TRBV5-4|TRBD2
CASRDGLAGGRGYNEQFF
TGTGCCAGCAGGGATGGACTAGCGGGGGGGCGGGGGTACAATGAGCAGTTCTTC
>TRBJ2-7|few|TRBV19|NA
CATGDPEQYEQYF
TGTGCCACCGGAGACCCTGAACAATACGAGCAGTACTTC
>TRBJ2-3|NA|TRBV13|TRBD2
CASSLGLAGTDTQYF
TGTGCCAGCAGCTTGGGACTAGCGGGCACAGATACGCAGTATTTT
>TRBJ2-7|NA|TRBV5-1|NA
CASSLGQALNSYEQYF
TGCGCCAGCAGCTTGGGCCAGGCCCTTAACTCCTACGAGCAGTACTTC
>TRBJ1-6|NA|TRBV27|NA
CASSPQGYYNSPLHF
TGTGCCAGCAGCCCACAGGGTTACTATAATTCACCCCTCCACTTT
>TRBJ2-7|once|TRBV27|NA
CASSLTALPYEQYF
TGTGCCAGCAGTTTGACAGCTCTTCCCTACGAGCAGTACTTC
>TRBJ2-1|NA|TRBV7-8|TRBD2
CASSYRGGAVYNEQFF
TGTGCCAGCAGCTATCGCGGGGGGGCGGTCTACAATGAGCAGTTCTTC
>TRBJ1-1|NA|TRBV13|NA
CASSLVTALMNTEAFF
TGTGCCAGCAGCTTAGTTACAGCCCTCATGAACACTGAAGCTTTCTTT
>TRBJ1-1|NA|TRBV2|TRBD1
CASSFTGALGTEAFF
TGTGCCAGCAGTTTCACAGGGGCGCTCGGCACTGAAGCTTTCTTT
>TRBJ2-7|NA|TRBV4-1|TRBD2
CASSLGTSTDYEQYF
TGCGCCAGCAGCCTGGGGACTAGCACTGATTACGAGCAGTACTTC
>TRBJ2-2|NA|TRBV6-1|NA
CASTPTGELFF
TGTGCCAGCACCCCGACCGGGGAGCTGTTTTTT
>TRBJ2-7|NA|TRBV10-3|TRBD1
CAISDSDRATFYEQYF
TGTGCCATCAGTGACTCGGACAGGGCGACTTTCTACGAGCAGTACTTC
>TRBJ2-7|NA|TRBV9|TRBD2
CASSAGGETYEQYF
TGTGCCAGCAGCGCGGGAGGGGAAACCTACGAGCAGTACTTC
>TRBJ1-2|NA|TRBV6-5|TRBD1
CASRNRGIGYGYTF
TGTGCCAGCAGAAACAGGGGGATAGGATATGGCTACACCTTC
>TRBJ2-7|NA|TRBV7-6|TRBD1
CASSLGIGTESSYEQYF
TGTGCCAGCAGCTTAGGTATAGGGACAGAGAGCTCCTACGAGCAGTACTTC
>TRBJ2-7|NA|TRBV29-1|TRBD1
CSVQGVWGQHEQYF
TGCAGCGTCCAAGGGGTCTGGGGACAGCACGAGCAGTACTTC
>TRBJ2-7|NA|TRBV28|TRBD1
CASRYWTGSYEQYF
TGTGCCAGCAGGTACTGGACAGGCTCCTACGAGCAGTACTTC
>TRBJ1-1|NA|TRBV5-1|NA
CASRLGGWNTEAFF
TGCGCCAGCAGGTTGGGAGGTTGGAACACTGAAGCTTTCTTT
>TRBJ2-7|NA|TRBV7-8|TRBD1
CASSTGQTYSYEQYF
TGTGCCAGCAGCACGGGACAGACCTACTCCTACGAGCAGTACTTC
>TRBJ2-7|once|TRBV2|TRBD1
CASSPPGRGSYEQYF
TGTGCCAGCTCCCCCCCCGGCAGGGGGTCCTACGAGCAGTACTTC
>TRBJ2-4|NA|TRBV2|TRBD1
CAIAGTGGSRGKNIQYF
TGTGCCATAGCCGGGACAGGGGGCTCTAGGGGCAAAAACATTCAGTACTTC
>TRBJ1-5|few|TRBV6-6|NA
CASSTANFYSNQPQHF
TGTGCCAGCAGTACCGCGAATTTCTATAGCAATCAGCCCCAGCATTTT
>TRBJ1-5|NA|TRBV27|NA
CASRSAGRANQPQHF
TGTGCCAGCAGATCCGCAGGGAGGGCCAATCAGCCCCAGCATTTT
>TRBJ2-7|NA|TRBV7-8|TRBD1
CASSPLGTGRYEQYF
TGTGCCAGCAGCCCCCTGGGGACAGGGCGGTACGAGCAGTACTTC
>TRBJ2-7|NA|TRBV29-1|TRBD1
CSGTGGAAYEQYF
TGCAGCGGTACAGGGGGCGCGGCCTACGAGCAGTACTTC
>TRBJ2-7|NA|TRBV10-3|TRBD1
CAIRGQESSYEQYF
TGTGCCATCAGGGGACAGGAGAGCTCCTACGAGCAGTACTTC
>TRBJ1-1|few|TRBV27|TRBD1
CASSLSTGLNTEAFF
TGTGCCAGCAGTCTTTCGACAGGGTTGAACACTGAAGCTTTCTTT
>TRBJ2-2|once|TRBV11-3|NA
CASSPGRGQGAGELFF
TGTGCCAGCAGCCCCGGGAGGGGCCAGGGGGCCGGGGAGCTGTTTTTT
>TRBJ2-4|NA|TRBV7-6|TRBD2
CASSLTSWNIQYF
TGTGCCAGCAGCTTGACTAGCTGGAACATTCAGTACTTC
>TRBJ1-1|NA|TRBV27|NA
CASSPQGLYTEAFF
TGTGCCAGCAGCCCCCAGGGGTTGTACACTGAAGCTTTCTTT
>TRBJ2-7|NA|TRBV25-1|NA
CASSDGDWLDEQYF
TGTGCCAGCAGTGATGGAGATTGGTTGGACGAGCAGTACTTC
>TRBJ2-7|NA|TRBV27|NA
CASSLSVVGASSYEQYF
TGTGCCAGCAGTTTATCGGTAGTGGGGGCCAGCTCCTACGAGCAGTACTTC